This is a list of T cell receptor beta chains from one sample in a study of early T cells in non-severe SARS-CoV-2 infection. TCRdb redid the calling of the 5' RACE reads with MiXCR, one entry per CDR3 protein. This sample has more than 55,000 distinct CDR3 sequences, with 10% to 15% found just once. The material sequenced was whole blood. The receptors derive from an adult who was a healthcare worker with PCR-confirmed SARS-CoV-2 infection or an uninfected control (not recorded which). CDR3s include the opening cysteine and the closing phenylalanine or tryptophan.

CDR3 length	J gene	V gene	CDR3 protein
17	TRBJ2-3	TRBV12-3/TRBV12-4	CASSLGISGGITDTQYF
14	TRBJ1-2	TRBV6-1	CASSEGAATELYTF
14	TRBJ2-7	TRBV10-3	CAISGSGALYEQYF
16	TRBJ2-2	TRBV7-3	CASSLNGAANTGELFF
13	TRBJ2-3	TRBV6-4	CASSDSDPDTQYF
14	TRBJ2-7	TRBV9	CASSALTGGDEQYF
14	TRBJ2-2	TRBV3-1	CASSLWTVAGELFF
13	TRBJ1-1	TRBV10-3	CAISQRGDTEAFF
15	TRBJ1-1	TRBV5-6	CASSLEVALNTEAFF
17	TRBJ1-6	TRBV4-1	CASSSPADSPYNSPLHF
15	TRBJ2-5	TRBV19	CASRPAGGSQETQYF
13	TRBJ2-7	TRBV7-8	CASWDSASYEQYF
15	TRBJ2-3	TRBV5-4	CASSLDLDFTDTQYF
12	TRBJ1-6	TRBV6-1	CASSSGDSPLHF
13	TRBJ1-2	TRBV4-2	CASSQEGNYGYTF
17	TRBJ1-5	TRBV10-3	CATRDMGVGQGNQPQHF
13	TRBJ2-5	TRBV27	CASSPRGPETQYF
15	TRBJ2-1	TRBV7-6	CASSPAGGGYNEQFF
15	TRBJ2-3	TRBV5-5	CASSPGLRGTDTQYF
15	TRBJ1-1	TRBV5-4	CASSLDAGGGTEAFF
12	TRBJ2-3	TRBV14	CASSPGSDTQYF
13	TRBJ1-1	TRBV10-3	CAISESRGTEAFF
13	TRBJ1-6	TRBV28	CASVRGGTSPLHF
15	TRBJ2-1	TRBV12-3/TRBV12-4	CASRLLGDSNNEQFF
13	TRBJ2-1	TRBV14	CASRRGNDNEQFF
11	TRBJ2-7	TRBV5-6	CASSTFHEQYF
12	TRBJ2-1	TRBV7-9	CASSETSNEQFF
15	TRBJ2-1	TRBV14	CASSRSSALGNEQFF
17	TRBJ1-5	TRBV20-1	CSARVGNIPYGNQPQHF
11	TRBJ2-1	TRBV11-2	CASSSRAEQFF
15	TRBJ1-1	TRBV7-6	CASSSRGADGSEAFF
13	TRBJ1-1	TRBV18	CASSSTGGHEAFF
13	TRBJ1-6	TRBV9	CASSVRHDSPLHF
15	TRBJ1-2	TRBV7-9	CASSPGQPPAYGYTF
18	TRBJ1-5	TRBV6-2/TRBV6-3	CASSYSGTGGRSNQPQHF
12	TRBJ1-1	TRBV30	CAWSVRETEAFF
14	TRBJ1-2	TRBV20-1	CSARDRTTGTGYTF
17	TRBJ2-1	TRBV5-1	CASNGGGAGGMYNEQFF
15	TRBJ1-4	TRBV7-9	CASILNDRPGEKLFF
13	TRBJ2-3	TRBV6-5	CASSYSPGMGEYF
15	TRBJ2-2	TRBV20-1	CSARRGTINTGELFF
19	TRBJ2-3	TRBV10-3	CAISEPGLAGGRGRNTQYF
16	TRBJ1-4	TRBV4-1	CASSQARTGPTEKLFF
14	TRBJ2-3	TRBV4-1	CASSHPEGTDTQYF
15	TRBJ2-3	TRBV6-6	CASSYPTGVTDTQYF
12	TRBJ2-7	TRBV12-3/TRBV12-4	CASSFAAPEQYF
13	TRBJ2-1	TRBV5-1	CASSSEGYNEQFF
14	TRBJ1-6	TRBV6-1	CASRDSSYNSPLHF
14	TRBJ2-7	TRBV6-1	CASTSLAGADEQYF
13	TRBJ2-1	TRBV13	CASSPPGYGEQFF
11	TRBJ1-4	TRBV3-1	CASSLGEKLFF
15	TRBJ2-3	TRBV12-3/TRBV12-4	CASSLRVAGTDTQYF
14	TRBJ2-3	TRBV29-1	CSTLGGAGTDTQYF
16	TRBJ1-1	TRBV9	CASSVGGARGNTEVFF
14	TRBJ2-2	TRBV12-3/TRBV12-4	CASSPTGQHGELFF
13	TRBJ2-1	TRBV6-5	CASSSIQGLGQFF
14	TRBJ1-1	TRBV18	CASSPTGGYTEAFF
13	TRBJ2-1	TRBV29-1	CSGKGFSYNEQFF
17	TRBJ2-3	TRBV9	CASSSRLGGSSTDTQYF
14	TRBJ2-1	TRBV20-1	CSAISRVSYNEQFF